This T cell receptor (beta chain) came from a study of cytomegalovirus exposure and HLA in healthy donors. Researchers ran the PCR with 60 Vbeta and 13 Jbeta primers. The table came from immunoSEQ multiplex PCR; TCRdb's copy has only in-frame clones and leaves some out. This sample has about 160,000 clones; roughly 72% occur once, and the top ten carry 7.1%. As regards this clone: Its antigen is not known.

V lost 3 bases, J lost 2 bases, and 9 bases lay in between. Germline CDR1 SGHRS, CDR2 YFSETQ. CDR3 size: 13 residues. Findings of the study overall: When presence/absence was analysed, sequencing depth was taken to be roughly uniform across donors. In a later analysis, an Asian-associated ancestry cluster reportedly showed fewer N-insertions than the roughly 700-donor mean. HLA alleles showed associations with 15,000 to 20,000 TCR beta sequences in a later analysis, at a 0.05 false discovery rate.

Sample: PBMCs. The chain employs TRBV5-1 and TRBJ2-7, with D tentatively TRBD1 (6 bases). The sequence was obtained from a middle-aged man in good health and CMV-seropositive. CDR3 coding DNA: TGCGCCAGCAGCTCACAGGGTGCCTACGAGCAGTACTTC. The encoded protein is CASSSQGAYEQYF. Full variable domain (rest looked up from reference TRBV5-1 and TRBJ2-7): KAGVTQTPRYLIKTRGQQVTLSCSPISGHRSVSWYQQTPGQGLQFLFEYFSETQRNKGNFPGRFSGRQFSNSRSEMNVSTLELGDSALYLCASSSQGAYEQYFGPGTRLTVT.